Listed below are T cell receptor beta chains from one sample, sequenced in a study of blood T cell repertoires in COVID-19. Produced via immunoSEQ multiplex PCR; TCRdb's table is partial and in-frame only. The table shows about 240,000 clones, with around three quarters occurring only once. Sequencing input: peripheral blood. The receptors derive from an elderly woman with acute or convalescent COVID-19. The CDR3 runs from the conserved cysteine through the conserved F or W. D genes are given only for firm matches. Size values are once, few and many counts, or a class for expanded clones, and some rows have none.

V gene	D gene	J gene	clone size	CDR3 protein	CDR3 DNA
TRBV19	TRBD1	TRBJ1-5	-	CASSIVGLGGEEQPQHF	TGTGCCAGTAGTATAGTAGGGTTAGGGGGCGAAGAACAGCCCCAGCATTTT
TRBV4-3	TRBD1	TRBJ1-4	-	CASSQPGTGDEKLFF	TGCGCCAGCAGCCAACCCGGGACAGGGGATGAAAAACTGTTTTTT
TRBV14	TRBD1	TRBJ1-2	-	CASSPWTGGADGYTF	TGTGCCAGCAGCCCCTGGACAGGGGGCGCCGATGGCTACACCTTC
TRBV27	-	TRBJ1-1	-	CASRGAAGGAFF	TGTGCCAGCAGAGGGGCCGCGGGGGGAGCTTTCTTT
TRBV4-2	-	TRBJ2-7	once	CASSQTIGGSSYEQYF	TGTGCCAGCAGCCAAACCATAGGCGGTAGCTCCTACGAGCAGTACTTC
TRBV7-6	TRBD1	TRBJ1-1	-	CASSRQTGGNTEAFF	TGTGCCAGCAGCCGACAGACAGGGGGGAACACTGAAGCTTTCTTT
TRBV10-3	-	TRBJ2-1	-	CAIRPATQGDEQFF	TGTGCCATCCGCCCAGCAACCCAAGGGGATGAGCAGTTCTTC
TRBV5-1	TRBD1	TRBJ1-3	many	CASSISDRVSGNTIYF	TGCGCCAGCAGCATATCCGACAGGGTCTCTGGAAACACCATATATTTT
TRBV6-5	-	TRBJ1-3	once	CASSQRQSSGNTIYF	TGTGCCAGCAGTCAACGACAGAGCTCTGGAAACACCATATATTTT
TRBV5-1	-	TRBJ2-3	-	CASSLPSESQGTDTQYF	TGCGCCAGCAGCCTGCCTAGCGAATCTCAAGGCACAGATACGCAGTATTTT
TRBV9	TRBD1	TRBJ1-6	-	CASSSGDRELYNSPLHF	TGTGCCAGCAGCTCTGGCGACAGGGAATTATATAATTCACCCCTCCACTTT
TRBV24-1	-	TRBJ1-6	-	CATSDLFSSYNSPLHF	TGTGCCACCAGTGATTTGTTTAGCTCCTATAATTCACCCCTCCACTTT
TRBV5-8	-	TRBJ2-3	-	CASTPPRLLTDTQYF	TGTGCCAGCACCCCACCCCGCCTACTCACAGATACGCAGTATTTT
TRBV6-4	-	TRBJ2-7	few	CASSPQVGYEQYF	TGTGCCAGCAGTCCCCAGGTTGGCTACGAGCAGTACTTC
TRBV2	-	TRBJ2-3	-	CASSGGEDTQYF	TGTGCCAGCAGTGGGGGCGAAGATACGCAGTATTTT
TRBV6-2/TRBV6-3	TRBD1	TRBJ2-7	-	CASSMRQGGYEQYF	TGTGCCAGCAGTATGAGACAGGGGGGCTACGAGCAGTACTTC
TRBV6-2/TRBV6-3	-	TRBJ1-6	once	CASSYVGGDSPLHF	TGTGCCAGCAGTTACGTCGGGGGGGATTCACCCCTCCACTTT
TRBV18	-	TRBJ2-2	-	CASSPIQTTGELFF	TGTGCCAGCTCACCAATACAGACAACCGGGGAGCTGTTTTTT
TRBV5-6	-	TRBJ1-2	-	CASSLPGNYGYTF	TGTGCCAGCAGCTTGCCCGGTAACTATGGCTACACCTTC
TRBV19	-	TRBJ1-2	few	CASTSTGKNYGYTF	TGTGCCAGTACCTCGACAGGAAAAAACTATGGCTACACCTTC
TRBV20-1	TRBD2	TRBJ2-1	-	CSASSLAGVLGEQFF	TGCAGTGCTAGTAGTCTAGCGGGAGTTCTTGGTGAGCAGTTCTTC
TRBV27	TRBD1	TRBJ1-6	-	CASSLDRVSPLHF	TGTGCCAGCAGTTTGGACAGGGTATCACCCCTCCACTTT
TRBV28	TRBD1	TRBJ2-1	once	CASNSWGQGSFNEQFF	TGTGCCAGCAACTCCTGGGGACAGGGTTCGTTCAATGAGCAGTTCTTC
TRBV3-1/TRBV3-2	TRBD1	TRBJ1-1	-	CASSQNRGNTEAFF	TGTGCCAGCAGCCAAAACAGGGGGAACACTGAAGCTTTCTTT
TRBV27	-	TRBJ1-6	-	CASIRGEDGDYSPLHF	TGTGCCAGCATAAGGGGCGAGGACGGAGACTATTCACCCCTCCACTTT
TRBV5-1	TRBD1	TRBJ1-1	once	CASSLTWTGEAEAFF	TGCGCCAGCAGCTTGACCTGGACAGGGGAGGCTGAAGCTTTCTTT
TRBV4-1	TRBD1	TRBJ1-5	-	CASSQDLLTGDLYSNQPQHF	TGCGCCAGCAGCCAAGATCTGCTGACAGGGGACCTTTATAGCAATCAGCCCCAGCATTTT
TRBV18	-	TRBJ1-2	-	CASSPSVGGYTF	TGTGCCAGCTCACCCAGCGTCGGTGGCTACACCTTC
TRBV6-6	TRBD2	TRBJ2-3	-	CASSYLAGGGTDTQYF	TGTGCCAGCAGTTACCTGGCGGGGGGAGGGACAGATACGCAGTATTTT
TRBV7-2	-	TRBJ1-5	-	CASSLWGEGQPQHF	TGTGCCAGCAGCTTATGGGGAGAGGGTCAGCCCCAGCATTTT
TRBV6-2/TRBV6-3	-	TRBJ1-6	-	CASSYVGRGSPLHF	TGTGCCAGCAGTTATGTGGGGCGTGGATCACCCCTCCACTTT
TRBV18	-	TRBJ2-5	-	CASSPRPGGSETQYF	TGTGCCAGCTCACCTCGCCCCGGGGGTTCGGAGACCCAGTACTTC
TRBV18	-	TRBJ2-7	-	CASSPGSASYEQYF	TGTGCCAGCTCACCAGGGAGCGCTTCCTACGAGCAGTACTTC
TRBV14	-	TRBJ1-6	-	CASSQDLGNSPLHF	TGTGCCAGCAGCCAAGATCTAGGCAATTCACCCCTCCACTTT
TRBV6-5	TRBD1	TRBJ1-5	-	CASRDTGARNQPQHF	TGTGCCAGCAGGGATACAGGGGCGAGAAATCAGCCCCAGCATTTT
TRBV5-4	TRBD1	TRBJ2-3	-	CASSLAPDRVDTQYF	TGTGCCAGCAGCTTGGCCCCGGACAGGGTAGATACGCAGTATTTT
TRBV11-1	-	TRBJ2-3	-	CASSLDSFTDTQYF	TGTGCCAGCAGCTTAGACAGCTTCACAGATACGCAGTATTTT
TRBV4-1	-	TRBJ2-3	-	CASSQELRTDTQYF	TGCGCCAGCAGCCAAGAACTCCGCACAGATACGCAGTATTTT
TRBV7-2	TRBD1	TRBJ2-2	few	CASSFTGGVGTGELFF	TGTGCCAGCAGCTTCACAGGGGGCGTCGGCACCGGGGAGCTGTTTTTT
TRBV27	-	TRBJ2-1	-	CASTRGYGNEQFF	TGTGCCAGCACACGTGGGTACGGGAATGAGCAGTTCTTC
TRBV30	-	TRBJ1-1	-	CAWSVQGYTEAFF	TGTGCCTGGAGTGTCCAGGGGTACACTGAAGCTTTCTTT
TRBV5-4	-	TRBJ2-6	once	CASSLGARTSGANVLTF	TGTGCCAGCAGCTTGGGGGCCAGAACATCTGGGGCCAACGTCCTGACTTTC
TRBV18	TRBD2	TRBJ2-1	-	CASSPSKGGSIANEQFF	TGTGCCAGCTCACCAAGCAAGGGCGGGAGTATCGCCAATGAGCAGTTCTTC
TRBV5-1	-	TRBJ1-1	-	CASSLSLRNTEAFF	TGCGCCAGCAGCTTGAGCCTAAGGAACACTGAAGCTTTCTTT
TRBV5-1	-	TRBJ1-1	-	CASSWLSNTEAFF	TGCGCCAGCAGCTGGCTTTCGAACACTGAAGCTTTCTTT
TRBV7-2	TRBD2	TRBJ2-1	-	CASSLFWWSSGSFRHEQFF	TGTGCCAGCAGCTTATTCTGGTGGTCTAGCGGGAGTTTTCGGCATGAGCAGTTCTTC
TRBV7-2	-	TRBJ2-2	many	CASSFRDFSTGELFF	TGTGCCAGCAGCTTCAGGGATTTTAGCACCGGGGAGCTGTTTTTT
TRBV6-2/TRBV6-3	TRBD2	TRBJ2-3	once	CASSYSTSGPTDTQYF	TGTGCCAGCAGTTACTCGACTAGCGGCCCCACAGATACGCAGTATTTT
TRBV15	TRBD2	TRBJ2-7	-	CATSRDRGGSYEQYF	TGTGCCACCAGCAGAGATCGGGGGGGATCCTACGAGCAGTACTTC
TRBV29-1	TRBD1	TRBJ2-7	-	CSTGTGGNEQYF	TGCAGCACCGGGACAGGGGGTAACGAGCAGTACTTC
TRBV15	TRBD2	TRBJ2-7	-	CATSRPGPSSRGATYEQYF	TGTGCCACCAGCAGACCCGGGCCATCATCGCGGGGGGCTACCTACGAGCAGTACTTC
TRBV7-8	TRBD1	TRBJ1-1	-	CASTHPPGQGVNTEAFF	TGTGCCAGCACCCACCCTCCGGGACAGGGCGTAAACACTGAAGCTTTCTTT